A single sample gave rise to the 16 T cell receptor beta chains below, sequenced in a study of vaccination and CD4 T cells after COVID-19. Scientists ran DNA taken from cultured CD4+ T cells through the Oncomine TCR Beta short-read assay for sequencing. Using the QIAamp micro DNA kit, genomic DNA was extracted from the CD4+ T cells that had been cultured. TCRdb redid the calling of the PCR reads with MiXCR, one entry per CDR3 protein. The sample has 6,000 to 8,500 distinct CDR3 sequences; 30% to 40% are singletons. No cognate antigen is known for these TCRs. The treatment denotes: approximately 9-day PBMC culture with coronavirus spike peptide pools or control peptides (ViraFEST assay). Gathering of the CD4+ T cells, from the unexposed donor, took place before the COVID-19 pandemic (2011-2018). Input material: CD4+ T cells from blood, cultured in vitro. Receptor source: a human donor in good health.

This clonotype was observed a few times. The chain uses TRBV10-3 and TRBJ1-5; D is unresolved. This CDR3 is built from 15 residues. Per the germline V gene, CDR1 is ENHRY and CDR2 is SYGVKD. V dropped 0 bases and J dropped 5 bases, with 11 bases sitting between them. The CDR3 protein is CAISESLTRDQPQHF. CDR3 bases: TGTGCCATCAGTGAGTCTTTGACAAGAGATCAGCCCCAGCATTTT.

V is TRBV7-2 and J is TRBJ2-1; the match to TRBD2 covers 9 bases. The CDR3 loop spans 18 amino acids. The V gene's germline CDR1 is SGHTA and CDR2 FQGNSA. The junction had 16 bases not matched to a gene; V was cut back by 4 bases and J by 6 bases. The CDR3 DNA sequence: TGTGCCAGCAGCTCCAGAGCTAGCGGGACCTCCCCCAGCAATGAGCAGTTCTTC. This sequence encodes CASSSRASGTSPSNEQFF. Supplemented by reference TRBV7-2 and TRBJ2-1, the full variable domain reads GAGVSQSPSNKVTEKGKDVELRCDPISGHTALYWYRQSLGQGLEFLIYFQGNSAPDKSGLPSDRFSAERTGGSVSTLTIQRTQQEDSAVYLCASSSRASGTSPSNEQFFGPGTRLTVL.

The chain joins TRBV4-3 to TRBJ1-6; perhaps TRBD1 as D (6 bases). In germline, CDR1 is LGHNA, CDR2 YSLEER. The V end lost 1 base, the J end lost 10 bases, and 14 bases lay between the germline ends. The CDR3 extends over 15 amino acids. In DNA form, the CDR3 reads TGCGCCAGCAGCCAAGTACGGGACACTGAATCACCCCTCCACTTT. Its translation is CASSQVRDTESPLHF.

The chain carries TRBV4-1 and TRBJ2-5; possibly TRBD2 for D (6 bases). Germline CDR1 and CDR2: MGHRA and YSYEKL. V was cut by 1 base and J by 4 bases, with 13 bases left in between. The CDR3 is 15 amino acids. The CDR3 nucleotides read TGCGCCAGCAGCCAAGCCCCCGCTAGCGCAGAGACCCAGTACTTC. It codes for CASSQAPASAETQYF.

The chain combines TRBV7-9 with TRBJ2-3; 8 nucleotides match TRBD2. V trimming: 0 bases; J trimming: 4 bases; junction bases outside the gene matches: 3. CDR1 is SEHNR, CDR2 FQNEAQ, per germline (reference sequence). The CDR3 extends over 15 amino acids. The CDR3 DNA follows: TGTGCCAGCAGCTTAGCCGGGAGGGCGTCAGATACGCAGTATTTT. It codes for CASSLAGRASDTQYF.

The rearrangement uses TRBV24-1 and TRBJ2-5, with 10 bases fitting TRBD2. The CDR3 totals 15 residues. Germline lookup yields CDR1 KGHDR and CDR2 SFDVKD. The ends lost 9 bases at V and 5 bases at J; junction bases unmatched: 11. CDR3 bases: TGTGCCACCGGAGTCCCTAGCGGGAGTTCTGAGACCCAGTACTTC. Translating gives CATGVPSGSSETQYF.

This clonotype occurred a few times. The chain couples TRBV27 to TRBJ2-7, with unresolved D. There are 14 residues in the CDR3. Trimming stripped 3 bases from V and 0 bases from J, with 9 bases between. Germline V CDR1 and CDR2: MNHEY, SMNVEV (reference sequence). The CDR3 loop reads CASSFYHYSYEQYF. Here the CDR3 DNA reads TGTGCCAGCAGTTTCTACCATTACTCCTACGAGCAGTACTTC.

The genes are TRBV7-2 and TRBJ2-7; 7 bases line up with TRBD2. The length of the CDR3 is 17 residues. Germline CDR1 is SGHTA and CDR2 is FQGNSA. Germline trimming cut 0 bases from V and 4 bases from J; bases unmatched to any gene: 12. The CDR3 here is CASSLAEMGRALYEQYF. The CDR3 DNA reads as TGTGCCAGCAGCTTAGCAGAGATGGGGAGGGCCTTATACGAGCAGTACTTC.

The rearrangement links TRBV7-8 to TRBJ1-5, with TRBD1 identical over 7 bases. The CDR3 covers 13 residues. The germline V gene has CDR1 SGHVS and CDR2 FQNEAQ. Trimming removed 7 bases from V and 6 bases from J; junction bases left unmatched: 6. CDR3 protein: CASNRQGGQPQHF. DNA for the CDR3: TGTGCCAGCAACCGACAGGGAGGTCAGCCCCAGCATTTT.

This clonotype was seen only a few times. The chain carries TRBV7-9 and TRBJ2-2, with 12 bases matching TRBD2. The CDR3 length is 16 residues. The germline CDR1 and CDR2 sequences are SEHNR and FQNEAQ (reference sequence). With 5 bases clipped from V and 1 base from J, the junction kept 2 bases outside the gene matches. For the CDR3, the DNA is TGTGCCAGCAGCCCGACTAGCGGGGGGAACACCGGGGAGCTGTTTTTT. The encoded protein is CASSPTSGGNTGELFF.

The rearrangement links TRBV20-1 to TRBJ2-7, with 12 bases aligning to TRBD2. Germline V gene lookup returns CDR1 DFQATT and CDR2 SNEGSKA (reference sequence). This CDR3 is built from 15 residues. V lost 1 base to trimming and J lost 2 bases; unmatched junction nucleotides: 3. The CDR3 loop is CSARVLAGGAYEQYF. CDR3 bases: TGCAGTGCTAGAGTCCTAGCGGGAGGGGCCTACGAGCAGTACTTC.

The chain has TRBV7-9 and TRBJ2-3, with D maybe TRBD1 (5 bases). In germline, CDR1 is SEHNR, CDR2 FQNEAQ (reference sequence). Trimming took off 3 bases at V and 5 bases at J, with 9 bases between the two ends. This CDR3 has 13 amino acids. CDR3 region: CASSFTGRDTQYF. The CDR3 DNA reads TGTGCCAGCAGCTTTACAGGAAGAGATACGCAGTATTTT.

This clonotype was counted a few times. V and J are TRBV11-3 and TRBJ2-7; 8 nucleotides line up with TRBD2. The CDR3 has 13 residues. Unmatched junction bases numbered 3, after V lost 2 bases and J lost 6 bases. The V gene's germline CDR1 is SGHNT and CDR2 YENEEA. Here the CDR3 DNA reads TGTGCCAGCAGCTTATATGCGGGAGGCGAGCAGTACTTC. Translating gives CASSLYAGGEQYF.

By frequency in the sample, this clonotype is medium-sized. The chain couples TRBV28 to TRBJ1-2; possible D gene TRBD1, 5 bases. Germline V gene data show CDR1 as MDHEN and CDR2 as SYDVKM. This CDR3 contains 16 residues. V shed 8 bases and J shed 0 bases, with 19 bases lying between them. The CDR3 is CASALEGLEANYGYTF. The CDR3 DNA reads as TGTGCCAGCGCCTTGGAGGGGCTTGAAGCTAACTATGGCTACACCTTC.

The chain combines TRBV20-1 with TRBJ1-1, with a weak D call TRBD1 (5 bases). The V and J ends lost 0 bases and 4 bases respectively, with 12 bases between them. Germline assignment: CDR1 DFQATT and CDR2 SNEGSKA (reference sequence). The length of the CDR3 is 14 residues. CDR3 amino acids: CSARDHRGSTEAFF. The CDR3 DNA sequence: TGCAGTGCTAGAGATCATCGGGGGAGCACTGAAGCTTTCTTT.

The sample holds a few counts of this clonotype. This chain connects TRBV19 to TRBJ2-7; 8 bases map to TRBD1. V lost 3 bases and J lost 6; bases outside the gene matches: 7. The germline gives CDR1 LNHDA, CDR2 SQIVND (reference sequence). The CDR3 is 14 residues long. The CDR3 sequence: CASSIRTGFFEQYF. CDR3 nucleotide sequence: TGTGCCAGTAGTATCCGGACAGGGTTCTTCGAGCAGTACTTC.